Listed below are T cell receptor beta chains from one sample, sequenced in a study of blood T cell repertoires in COVID-19. TCRdb keeps only in-frame clones here, not all; method: immunoSEQ multiplex PCR. The sample has about 180,000 clones; approximately 80% are singletons. Sequenced: peripheral blood. The receptors here all came from a human donor in a cohort sampled during active COVID-19. Both conserved end residues are part of each CDR3. Fields, in order: J gene, D gene, clone size, V gene, CDR3 DNA, CDR3 protein. D genes are given only for firm matches. Size tells how often a clone was seen (once, few, many) or the class of an expanded clone, and some rows leave it out.

j_call: TRBJ1-2; d_call: TRBD1; clone_size: -; v_call: TRBV19; cdr3_nt: TGTGCCAGTAGTATCTTACAGGGGGCGGAAGGCTACACCTTC; cdr3_aa: CASSILQGAEGYTF
j_call: TRBJ2-5; d_call: -; clone_size: once; v_call: TRBV29-1; cdr3_nt: TGCAGCGCCACCGGACAGATAGAGACCCAGTACTTC; cdr3_aa: CSATGQIETQYF
j_call: TRBJ2-5; d_call: -; clone_size: -; v_call: TRBV6-5; cdr3_nt: TGTGCCAGCAGTTACGACAGAACCGAAGAGACCCAGTACTTC; cdr3_aa: CASSYDRTEETQYF
j_call: TRBJ1-2; d_call: TRBD1; clone_size: few; v_call: TRBV4-1; cdr3_nt: TGCGCCAGCAGCCAAGAGGCGGGACAGAACTATGGCTACACCTTC; cdr3_aa: CASSQEAGQNYGYTF
j_call: TRBJ2-7; d_call: -; clone_size: few; v_call: TRBV7-9; cdr3_nt: TGTGCCAGCAGCTTTGGCAGGGACAACCCCTACGAGCAGTACTTC; cdr3_aa: CASSFGRDNPYEQYF
j_call: TRBJ2-4; d_call: TRBD2; clone_size: -; v_call: TRBV5-1; cdr3_nt: TGCGCCAGCAGCAGCAGCGGGGGTCAAAACATTCAGTACTTC; cdr3_aa: CASSSSGGQNIQYF
j_call: TRBJ2-7; d_call: -; clone_size: few; v_call: TRBV7-8; cdr3_nt: TGTGCCAGCAGCCCTCCCTCCTACGAGCAGTACTTC; cdr3_aa: CASSPPSYEQYF
j_call: TRBJ2-5; d_call: -; clone_size: once; v_call: TRBV3-1/TRBV3-2; cdr3_nt: TGTGCCAGCAGCCAGCTTAGTGGAGCGGAAGGGGGGACCCAGTACTTC; cdr3_aa: CASSQLSGAEGGTQYF
j_call: TRBJ1-6; d_call: TRBD1; clone_size: -; v_call: TRBV19; cdr3_nt: TGTGCCAGTAGTGTCCATTCCGGGACAGGGGGATCACCCCTCCACTTT; cdr3_aa: CASSVHSGTGGSPLHF
j_call: TRBJ1-6; d_call: -; clone_size: -; v_call: TRBV19; cdr3_nt: TGTGCCAGTAGTATGACAGGCCCTAATTCACCCCTCCACTTT; cdr3_aa: CASSMTGPNSPLHF
j_call: TRBJ2-7; d_call: -; clone_size: once; v_call: TRBV12-3/TRBV12-4; cdr3_nt: TGTGCCAGCAGAAAGGAGGGGTCCTACGAGCAGTACTTC; cdr3_aa: CASRKEGSYEQYF
j_call: TRBJ2-7; d_call: -; clone_size: -; v_call: TRBV19; cdr3_nt: TGTGCCAGTAGTCCCGGACAGCTGATCTACGAGCAGTACTTC; cdr3_aa: CASSPGQLIYEQYF
j_call: TRBJ2-2; d_call: -; clone_size: -; v_call: TRBV25-1; cdr3_nt: TGTGCCAGCAGTCCCAGAGGGGGTTTCACCGGGGAGCTGTTTTTT; cdr3_aa: CASSPRGGFTGELFF
j_call: TRBJ2-7; d_call: -; clone_size: -; v_call: TRBV6-1; cdr3_nt: TGTGCCAGCAGTGAGGAGGGATACGAGCAGTACTTC; cdr3_aa: CASSEEGYEQYF
j_call: TRBJ2-5; d_call: -; clone_size: -; v_call: TRBV9; cdr3_nt: TGTGCCAGCAGCACACAAGGGGCGGGACAAGAGACCCAGTACTTC; cdr3_aa: CASSTQGAGQETQYF
j_call: TRBJ2-5; d_call: TRBD2; clone_size: -; v_call: TRBV7-3; cdr3_nt: TGTGCCAGCAGCTCAGGCCCAACTAGCGGGGGGAGGGAGACCCAGTACTTC; cdr3_aa: CASSSGPTSGGRETQYF
j_call: TRBJ1-5; d_call: -; clone_size: few; v_call: TRBV21-1; cdr3_nt: TGTGCCAGCAGCAAAGGCGGGATACAGGTAACTCCCCTTAGCAATCAGCCCCAGCATTTT; cdr3_aa: CASSKGGIQVTPLSNQPQHF
j_call: TRBJ2-7; d_call: TRBD1; clone_size: -; v_call: TRBV19; cdr3_nt: TGTGCCAGTAGTCCGGGACAGAGCTACGAGCAGTACTTC; cdr3_aa: CASSPGQSYEQYF
j_call: TRBJ2-7; d_call: -; clone_size: -; v_call: TRBV7-2; cdr3_nt: TGTGCCAGCAGGCTACTACTCTCCGAGCAGTACTTC; cdr3_aa: CASRLLLSEQYF
j_call: TRBJ2-7; d_call: -; clone_size: -; v_call: TRBV15; cdr3_nt: TGTGCCACCAGCAGAGATCGGGCCGGGGGATCCTACGAGCAGTACTTC; cdr3_aa: CATSRDRAGGSYEQYF
j_call: TRBJ2-4; d_call: -; clone_size: once; v_call: TRBV20-1; cdr3_nt: TGCAGTGCTGCTGCAGAAAACATTCAGTACTTC; cdr3_aa: CSAAAENIQYF